The clone carrying this T cell receptor beta chain was found many times. Its matching antigen is unknown. Uncontrolled infection, other autoimmune disease, pregnancy or lactation disqualified patients from enrolment. The data stem from a study of T cells in Graves' hyperthyroidism and ophthalmopathy. RNA transcripts gave rise to amplified TCR beta CDR3 regions. In the first-round RT-PCR of the TCR CDR3, the HTBI primer set was used. TCRdb reanalysed the multiplex PCR reads using MiXCR and keeps one entry per CDR3 protein. This table has over 700,000 distinct CDR3 sequences, around a third appearing once. CDR1 and CDR2 (germline): ENHRY, SYGVKD. The V and J ends lost 2 bases and 3 bases, in that order; junction bases with no gene match: 2. This CDR3 region has 14 residues. Study findings and constraints: Stable hyperthyroidism and ophthalmopathy were separated using 13 V-J signatures. Prediction of ophthalmopathy progression came a median approximately 7 months pre-onset.

The sequenced sample consisted of blood. This sequence was found in a woman between 35 and 50 years old with Graves' hyperthyroidism. The chain carries TRBV10-3 and TRBJ1-1; TRBD1 agrees at 8 bases. This chain's CDR3 is CAISETGGDTEAFF. The CDR3 nucleotides read TGTGCCATCAGTGAGACAGGGGGGGACACTGAAGCTTTCTTT.